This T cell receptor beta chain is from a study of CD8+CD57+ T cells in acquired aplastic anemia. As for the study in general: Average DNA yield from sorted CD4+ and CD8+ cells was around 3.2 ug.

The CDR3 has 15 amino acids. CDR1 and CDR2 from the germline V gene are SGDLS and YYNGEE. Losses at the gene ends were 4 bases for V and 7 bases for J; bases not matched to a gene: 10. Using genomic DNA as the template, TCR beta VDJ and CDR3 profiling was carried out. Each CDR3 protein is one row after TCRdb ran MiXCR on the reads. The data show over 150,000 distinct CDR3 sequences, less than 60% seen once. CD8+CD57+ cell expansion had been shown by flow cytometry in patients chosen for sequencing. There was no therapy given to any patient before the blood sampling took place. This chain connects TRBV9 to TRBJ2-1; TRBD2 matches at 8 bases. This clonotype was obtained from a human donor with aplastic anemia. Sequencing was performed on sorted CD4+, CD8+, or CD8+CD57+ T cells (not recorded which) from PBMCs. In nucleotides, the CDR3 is TGTGCCAGCAGCTATTCGGGAGGGCCAGGGAATGAGCAGTTCTTC. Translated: CASSYSGGPGNEQFF.